This is a list of T cell receptor beta chains from one sample in a study of tumor-infiltrating lymphocytes in oesophageal squamous cell carcinoma. In TCRdb, the PCR reads were re-called with MiXCR into one record per CDR3 protein. The sample holds around 14,000 distinct CDR3 sequences; around 52% are singletons and the top ten take roughly 20%. The sample taken for sequencing was esophageal tumor tissue. The receptors derive from a male donor with esophageal squamous cell carcinoma. The CDR3 runs from the conserved cysteine through the conserved F or W. The order of the fields is D gene, V gene, J gene, clone size, CDR3 protein, CDR3 DNA. The D gene is left open where the match is weak. Rows may omit the clone size; those that give it use once, few, many or a size class.

D gene: TRBD2; V gene: TRBV4-3; J gene: TRBJ2-7; clone size: NA; CDR3 protein: CASSHRTSGKYNEQYF; CDR3 DNA: TGCGCCAGCAGCCATCGGACTAGCGGCAAATACAATGAGCAGTACTTC
D gene: NA; V gene: TRBV12-3/TRBV12-4; J gene: TRBJ1-6; clone size: NA; CDR3 protein: CASSPRSWGSPLHF; CDR3 DNA: TGTGCCAGCAGTCCTCGATCCTGGGGGTCACCCCTCCACTTT
D gene: TRBD1; V gene: TRBV7-9; J gene: TRBJ1-1; clone size: NA; CDR3 protein: CASSQDRGVREAFF; CDR3 DNA: TGTGCCAGCAGCCAAGACAGGGGCGTTCGTGAAGCTTTCTTT
D gene: TRBD2; V gene: TRBV7-8; J gene: TRBJ2-5; clone size: NA; CDR3 protein: CASSFGLATQETQYF; CDR3 DNA: TGTGCCAGCAGCTTTGGACTAGCGACACAAGAGACCCAGTACTTC
D gene: TRBD1; V gene: TRBV19; J gene: TRBJ1-2; clone size: NA; CDR3 protein: CASRGTGSGYTF; CDR3 DNA: TGTGCCAGTAGGGGGACAGGATCTGGCTACACCTTC
D gene: NA; V gene: TRBV7-6; J gene: TRBJ2-5; clone size: NA; CDR3 protein: CASSWGRQETQYF; CDR3 DNA: TGTGCCAGCAGCTGGGGTAGGCAAGAGACCCAGTACTTC
D gene: TRBD1; V gene: TRBV20-1; J gene: TRBJ2-5; clone size: many; CDR3 protein: CSAGRTGTQETQYF; CDR3 DNA: TGCAGTGCAGGACGGACAGGTACTCAAGAGACCCAGTACTTC
D gene: NA; V gene: TRBV12-3/TRBV12-4; J gene: TRBJ2-7; clone size: NA; CDR3 protein: CASSLSSRGYEQYF; CDR3 DNA: TGTGCCAGCAGTTTATCAAGCAGGGGATACGAGCAGTACTTC
D gene: NA; V gene: TRBV18; J gene: TRBJ2-3; clone size: many; CDR3 protein: CASSPEQDTQYF; CDR3 DNA: TGTGCCAGCTCACCAGAACAAGATACGCAGTATTTT
D gene: TRBD2; V gene: TRBV6-1; J gene: TRBJ2-7; clone size: many; CDR3 protein: CASRRSSGSFSEQYF; CDR3 DNA: TGTGCCAGCAGACGGTCTAGCGGGAGTTTCAGTGAGCAGTACTTC
D gene: TRBD1; V gene: TRBV7-2; J gene: TRBJ2-7; clone size: NA; CDR3 protein: CASSLLQGPTGEQYF; CDR3 DNA: TGTGCCAGCAGCTTACTACAGGGGCCTACTGGTGAGCAGTACTTC
D gene: NA; V gene: TRBV18; J gene: TRBJ1-1; clone size: NA; CDR3 protein: CASSPWGGHTEAFF; CDR3 DNA: TGTGCCAGCTCACCATGGGGGGGCCACACTGAAGCTTTCTTT
D gene: NA; V gene: TRBV7-6; J gene: TRBJ2-1; clone size: NA; CDR3 protein: CASSSDTWGRNEQFF; CDR3 DNA: TGTGCCAGCAGTTCCGATACCTGGGGAAGGAATGAGCAGTTCTTC
D gene: NA; V gene: TRBV28; J gene: TRBJ1-6; clone size: many; CDR3 protein: CASSFVKVNSPLHF; CDR3 DNA: TGTGCCAGCAGTTTTGTCAAGGTGAATTCACCCCTCCACTTT
D gene: NA; V gene: TRBV7-2; J gene: TRBJ2-3; clone size: NA; CDR3 protein: CASSFSPPDTQYF; CDR3 DNA: TGTGCCAGCAGCTTCTCCCCCCCAGATACGCAGTATTTT
D gene: NA; V gene: TRBV6-5; J gene: TRBJ2-3; clone size: NA; CDR3 protein: CASSELLQGTDTQYF; CDR3 DNA: TGTGCCAGCAGTGAGTTACTACAGGGAACAGATACGCAGTATTTT
D gene: TRBD1; V gene: TRBV6-5; J gene: TRBJ2-5; clone size: NA; CDR3 protein: CASQGQGRWNLQETQYF; CDR3 DNA: TGTGCCAGCCAAGGACAGGGGCGGTGGAATCTCCAAGAGACCCAGTACTTC
D gene: NA; V gene: TRBV7-7; J gene: TRBJ2-1; clone size: many; CDR3 protein: CASSLESNNEQFF; CDR3 DNA: TGTGCTAGCAGCTTAGAATCCAACAATGAGCAGTTCTTC
D gene: TRBD2; V gene: TRBV6-2/TRBV6-3; J gene: TRBJ2-7; clone size: many; CDR3 protein: CASSPLAGDINEQYF; CDR3 DNA: TGTGCCAGCAGTCCGCTAGCGGGAGACATCAATGAGCAGTACTTC
D gene: NA; V gene: TRBV7-2; J gene: TRBJ1-1; clone size: few; CDR3 protein: CASSLGALTVQQYF; CDR3 DNA: TGTGCCAGCAGCTTAGGGGCACTCACGGTACAGCAGTACTTT
D gene: NA; V gene: TRBV7-8; J gene: TRBJ1-5; clone size: once; CDR3 protein: CASSRGSQPQHF; CDR3 DNA: TGTGCCAGCAGCAGGGGGAGTCAGCCCCAGCATTTT
D gene: NA; V gene: TRBV25-1; J gene: TRBJ2-5; clone size: few; CDR3 protein: CASSEFTTWETQYF; CDR3 DNA: TGTGCCAGCAGTGAATTTACGACGTGGGAGACCCAGTACTTC
D gene: NA; V gene: TRBV7-9; J gene: TRBJ2-7; clone size: NA; CDR3 protein: CASSQRSSTYEQYF; CDR3 DNA: TGTGCCAGCAGCCAAAGGTCGTCAACCTACGAGCAGTACTTC
D gene: NA; V gene: TRBV7-2; J gene: TRBJ2-7; clone size: NA; CDR3 protein: CASSQIAYEQYF; CDR3 DNA: TGTGCCAGCAGCCAGATCGCCTACGAGCAGTACTTC
D gene: NA; V gene: TRBV7-8; J gene: TRBJ2-3; clone size: NA; CDR3 protein: CASSPFSDTQYF; CDR3 DNA: TGTGCCAGCAGCCCGTTCTCAGATACGCAGTATTTT
D gene: TRBD2; V gene: TRBV11-1; J gene: TRBJ2-5; clone size: NA; CDR3 protein: CASSLFSSGKGETQYF; CDR3 DNA: TGTGCCAGCAGCTTATTCTCTAGCGGGAAAGGGGAGACCCAGTACTTC
D gene: NA; V gene: TRBV7-5; J gene: TRBJ1-5; clone size: NA; CDR3 protein: CISVPAAPLDKNQPQHF; CDR3 DNA: NA
D gene: NA; V gene: TRBV12-3/TRBV12-4; J gene: TRBJ1-2; clone size: few; CDR3 protein: CASRSGNIYGYTF; CDR3 DNA: TGTGCCAGCCGATCCGGGAACATCTATGGCTACACCTTC
D gene: TRBD1; V gene: TRBV7-4; J gene: TRBJ1-3; clone size: NA; CDR3 protein: CASSLGPGTGGNTIYF; CDR3 DNA: TGTGCCAGCAGCTTAGGGCCCGGGACAGGAGGAAACACCATATATTTT
D gene: NA; V gene: TRBV11-3; J gene: TRBJ2-5; clone size: NA; CDR3 protein: CAPRQATKETQYF; CDR3 DNA: TGTGCCCCGAGGCAGGCAACCAAAGAGACCCAGTACTTC
D gene: NA; V gene: TRBV12-3/TRBV12-4; J gene: TRBJ2-1; clone size: NA; CDR3 protein: CASSQNRWNEQFF; CDR3 DNA: TGTGCCAGCAGTCAGAATAGGTGGAATGAGCAGTTCTTC
D gene: TRBD2; V gene: TRBV6-1; J gene: TRBJ2-7; clone size: NA; CDR3 protein: CASSSLARRTSGRNSGYEQYF; CDR3 DNA: TGTGCCAGCAGTTCCTTAGCCCGCCGGACTAGCGGGAGGAACAGCGGCTACGAGCAGTACTTC
D gene: TRBD1; V gene: TRBV7-7; J gene: TRBJ2-5; clone size: NA; CDR3 protein: CASSPLQGAGGTQYF; CDR3 DNA: TGTGCTAGCAGCCCGTTACAGGGGGCAGGGGGGACCCAGTACTTC
D gene: NA; V gene: TRBV2; J gene: TRBJ1-3; clone size: many; CDR3 protein: CASSKKRGAGGNTIYF; CDR3 DNA: TGTGCCAGCAGTAAGAAGAGGGGCGCGGGTGGAAACACCATATATTTT
D gene: NA; V gene: TRBV6-2/TRBV6-3; J gene: TRBJ1-1; clone size: many; CDR3 protein: CASSYEGEAFF; CDR3 DNA: TGTGCCAGCAGTTATGAGGGTGAAGCTTTCTTT
D gene: TRBD1; V gene: TRBV7-2; J gene: TRBJ2-7; clone size: large; CDR3 protein: CASSLNRGPYEQYF; CDR3 DNA: TGTGCCAGCAGCTTAAACAGGGGCCCCTACGAGCAGTACTTC
D gene: NA; V gene: TRBV11-2; J gene: TRBJ1-6; clone size: medium-sized; CDR3 protein: CASSWTDNNSPLHF; CDR3 DNA: TGTGCCAGCAGCTGGACGGACAATAATTCACCCCTCCACTTT
D gene: NA; V gene: TRBV6-1; J gene: TRBJ2-5; clone size: few; CDR3 protein: CASGWDQETQYF; CDR3 DNA: TGTGCCAGCGGGTGGGATCAAGAGACCCAGTACTTC
D gene: NA; V gene: TRBV21-1; J gene: TRBJ2-1; clone size: NA; CDR3 protein: CASSKEGYRVGKPYEQFF; CDR3 DNA: TGTGCCAGCAGCAAAGAAGGGTATCGAGTCGGGAAACCCTACGAGCAGTTCTTC
D gene: TRBD2; V gene: TRBV10-3; J gene: TRBJ2-4; clone size: NA; CDR3 protein: CAISGLAGDAAIQYF; CDR3 DNA: TGTGCCATCAGTGGACTAGCGGGAGACGCAGCCATTCAGTACTTC
D gene: NA; V gene: TRBV7-2; J gene: TRBJ2-7; clone size: NA; CDR3 protein: CASSLDSGPYNEQYF; CDR3 DNA: TGTGCCAGCAGCTTAGACAGCGGACCCTACAATGAGCAGTACTTC
D gene: NA; V gene: TRBV6-1; J gene: TRBJ2-3; clone size: NA; CDR3 protein: CASSRGQRLPTDTQYF; CDR3 DNA: TGTGCCAGCAGTCGAGGGCAGCGTTTACCAACAGATACGCAGTATTTT
D gene: NA; V gene: TRBV28; J gene: TRBJ2-4; clone size: NA; CDR3 protein: CASSFAWEYQQYF; CDR3 DNA: TGTGCCAGCAGTTTTGCGTGGGAGTATCAGCAGTACTTC
D gene: TRBD1; V gene: TRBV11-3; J gene: TRBJ2-1; clone size: once; CDR3 protein: CATNRDSVVNEQFF; CDR3 DNA: TGTGCCACTAACCGGGACAGCGTGGTCAATGAGCAGTTCTTC
D gene: NA; V gene: TRBV19; J gene: TRBJ2-6; clone size: few; CDR3 protein: CASTGLSGANVLTF; CDR3 DNA: TGTGCCAGTACAGGGCTTTCTGGGGCCAACGTCCTGACTTTC
D gene: NA; V gene: TRBV6-1; J gene: TRBJ2-6; clone size: NA; CDR3 protein: CASSEAGNNQPQHF; CDR3 DNA: TGTGCCAGCAGTGAAGCGGGAAACAATCAGCCCCAGCATTTC
D gene: NA; V gene: TRBV28; J gene: TRBJ2-7; clone size: few; CDR3 protein: CASIGREAAADEQYF; CDR3 DNA: TGTGCCAGCATTGGCAGGGAGGCTGCTGCAGACGAGCAGTACTTC
D gene: TRBD2; V gene: TRBV6-1; J gene: TRBJ2-1; clone size: few; CDR3 protein: CASWTSRNEQFF; CDR3 DNA: TGTGCCAGCTGGACTAGCCGCAATGAGCAGTTCTTC
D gene: TRBD2; V gene: TRBV5-1; J gene: TRBJ2-7; clone size: NA; CDR3 protein: CASSLEHAGRAYEQYF; CDR3 DNA: TGCGCCAGCAGCTTGGAGCACGCCGGGAGGGCCTATGAGCAGTACTTC
D gene: NA; V gene: TRBV12-3/TRBV12-4; J gene: TRBJ2-7; clone size: few; CDR3 protein: CASSNLRDGTYEQYF; CDR3 DNA: TGTGCCAGCAGTAACCTCCGGGACGGGACCTACGAGCAGTACTTC
D gene: TRBD2; V gene: TRBV7-7; J gene: TRBJ2-5; clone size: few; CDR3 protein: CASSPGTSGFQETQYF; CDR3 DNA: TGTGCTAGCAGCCCGGGGACTAGCGGGTTCCAAGAGACCCAGTACTTC
D gene: TRBD2; V gene: TRBV7-9; J gene: TRBJ2-7; clone size: NA; CDR3 protein: CASSFSGTDEQYF; CDR3 DNA: TGTGCCAGCAGCTTCAGCGGGACGGACGAGCAGTACTTC